These T cell receptor beta chains were read from a single sample in a study of T cell responses to AZD1222 COVID-19 vaccine. Generated by immunoSEQ multiplex PCR, the TCRdb table keeps only in-frame clones and is missing some. The table lists some 150,000 clones, 70% to 90% of them singletons. Sequences were derived from peripheral blood, sampled on day 0 of AZD1222 vaccination. These receptors were taken from an adult in good health. Each CDR3 is given with its conserved first and last residue. Each record gives: clone size, D gene, J gene, V gene, CDR3 protein, CDR3 DNA. D genes are given only for firm matches. For some rows the clone size is stated as once, few or many, or as a class when expanded; others skip it.

. . TRBJ1-5 TRBV9 CASSELDSLNQPQHF TGTGCCAGCAGCGAGTTGGACAGTCTTAATCAGCCCCAGCATTTT
. . TRBJ1-1 TRBV2 CASRAQGTDAAFF TGTGCCAGCAGAGCACAGGGAACTGATGCAGCTTTCTTT
once . TRBJ1-6 TRBV5-6 CASSLRRVYNSPLHF TGTGCCAGCAGCTTGCGAAGGGTTTATAATTCACCCCTCCACTTT
. TRBD1 TRBJ1-1 TRBV7-9 CASTTGVRDTEAFF TGTGCCAGCACCACAGGGGTAAGGGACACTGAAGCTTTCTTT
. TRBD2 TRBJ2-7 TRBV27 CASSTGGASGPREQYF TGTGCCAGCAGTACAGGTGGGGCTAGCGGCCCAAGGGAGCAGTACTTC
. . TRBJ1-5 TRBV7-2 CASSPPGVRNQPQHF TGTGCCAGCAGCCCCCCAGGGGTGCGCAATCAGCCCCAGCATTTT
. . TRBJ2-3 TRBV7-8 CASSLAGGYTDTQYF TGTGCCAGCAGCTTAGCGGGGGGATACACAGATACGCAGTATTTT
. TRBD1 TRBJ2-6 TRBV5-1 CASSLEGTGLTGANVLTF TGCGCCAGCAGCTTGGAGGGGACAGGGTTAACCGGGGCCAACGTCCTGACTTTC
. . TRBJ1-5 TRBV19 CASSIALYSNQPQHF TGTGCCAGTAGTATAGCCTTATATAGCAATCAGCCCCAGCATTTT
. . TRBJ1-5 TRBV7-6 CASSLGTNNNQPQHF TGTGCCAGCAGCTTAGGGACAAATAACAATCAGCCCCAGCATTTT
. . TRBJ1-2 TRBV7-2 CASSLVLAGRHGYTF TGTGCCAGCAGCTTAGTCCTTGCGGGGAGGCATGGCTACACCTTC
. . TRBJ1-1 TRBV19 CASTPNGRSEAFF TGTGCCAGTACCCCAAACGGAAGGTCTGAAGCTTTCTTT
. TRBD1 TRBJ1-2 TRBV2 CASSEDRDFGYTF TGTGCCAGCAGTGAGGACAGGGATTTTGGCTACACCTTC
once TRBD1 TRBJ2-7 TRBV5-8 CASSGRQGSYEQYF TGTGCCAGCAGCGGGCGACAGGGCTCTTACGAGCAGTACTTC
. TRBD2 TRBJ2-2 TRBV18 CASSLSTGGDTGELFF TGTGCCAGCTCACTATCTACGGGGGGAGACACCGGGGAGCTGTTTTTT
. . TRBJ1-1 TRBV7-7 CASSLIPSGQKATEAFF TGTGCTAGCAGCTTAATTCCCTCTGGGCAGAAGGCCACTGAAGCTTTCTTT
few TRBD1 TRBJ2-7 TRBV19 CASSMTGLGEQYF TGTGCCAGTAGTATGACAGGGCTGGGTGAGCAGTACTTC
once TRBD2 TRBJ2-7 TRBV19 CASSVGGSYEQYF TGTGCCAGCTCGGTCGGGGGGAGCTACGAGCAGTACTTC
. . TRBJ2-7 TRBV5-1 CASSLGTARSMNEQYF TGCGCCAGCAGCTTGGGGACAGCCCGTTCGATGAACGAGCAGTACTTC
once . TRBJ2-6 TRBV2 CAGTPGANVLTF TGTGCCGGGACACCAGGGGCCAACGTCCTGACTTTC
once TRBD2 TRBJ2-7 TRBV19 CASSELAGDSYEQYF TGTGCCAGTAGCGAACTAGCGGGGGACTCCTACGAGCAGTACTTC
. . TRBJ2-1 TRBV11-3 CASSHRGGLYNEQFF TGTGCCAGCAGCCACAGGGGGGGATTATACAATGAGCAGTTCTTC
. . TRBJ1-2 TRBV4-2 CASSLPARVGGYTF TGTGCCAGCAGCCTCCCGGCACGGGTAGGGGGCTACACCTTC
. . TRBJ1-1 TRBV11-2 CASSIGGEAFF TGTGCCAGCAGCATTGGGGGGGAAGCTTTCTTT
once . TRBJ1-2 TRBV6-4 CASSPTTTGGYTF TGTGCCAGCAGTCCTACTACTACAGGTGGCTACACCTTC
. . TRBJ1-2 TRBV10-3 CAISARDSYGYTF TGTGCCATCAGTGCCCGAGACAGCTATGGCTACACCTTC
. TRBD2 TRBJ2-3 TRBV11-2 CASSSRGPMSGGEYF TGTGCCAGCAGCTCACGGGGACCGATGAGCGGGGGGGAGTATTTT
. . TRBJ1-4 TRBV7-9 CASSFIRGRSSNEKLFF TGTGCCAGCAGCTTCATCCGGGGGCGGTCGTCTAATGAAAAACTGTTTTTT
. . TRBJ2-1 TRBV29-1 CSVDARSYNEQFF TGCAGCGTTGACGCCCGGTCCTACAATGAGCAGTTCTTC
. TRBD2 TRBJ2-1 TRBV7-9 CASSRGASGKFF TGTGCCAGCAGCCGGGGTGCTAGCGGGAAGTTCTTC
. . TRBJ2-3 TRBV5-4 CASSPGTHSTDTQYF TGTGCCAGCAGCCCCGGGACCCATAGCACAGATACGCAGTATTTT
. . TRBJ1-4 TRBV4-1 CASSRVYPIRYDIATNEKLFF TGCGCCAGCAGCCGCGTATATCCGATACGGTACGACATCGCAACTAATGAAAAACTGTTTTTT
. . TRBJ1-5 TRBV30 CAWSAVNQPQHF TGTGCCTGGAGTGCGGTGAACCAGCCCCAGCATTTT
. TRBD1 TRBJ1-1 TRBV2 CASLRQGITEAFF TGTGCCAGTCTAAGACAGGGAATAACTGAAGCTTTCTTT
. . TRBJ2-2 TRBV9 CASSASGTHTGELFF TGTGCCAGCAGCGCATCCGGGACTCACACCGGGGAGCTGTTTTTT
. . TRBJ2-1 TRBV2 CASKLVQSSYNEQFF TGTGCCAGCAAACTGGTACAGAGCTCCTACAATGAGCAGTTCTTC
. . TRBJ1-1 TRBV19 CASIQAPLEAFF TGTGCCAGTATCCAAGCGCCCCTTGAAGCTTTCTTT
. . TRBJ2-4 TRBV12-3/TRBV12-4 CASSWDTKNIQYF TGTGCCAGCAGTTGGGACACCAAAAACATTCAGTACTTC
. . TRBJ1-2 TRBV4-3 CASSRAGQGYGYTF TGCGCCAGCAGCCGGGCGGGGCAAGGTTATGGCTACACCTTC
. . TRBJ1-2 TRBV5-1 CASSPTRAGTLGGYTF TGCGCCAGCAGCCCGACACGGGCGGGTACCCTTGGTGGCTACACCTTC
once . TRBJ2-2 TRBV18 CASSPASTGELFF TGTGCCAGCTCACCAGCGAGTACCGGGGAGCTGTTTTTT
. . TRBJ1-5 TRBV6-2/TRBV6-3 CASSYKSRGGQHIGQPQHF TGTGCCAGCAGTTATAAATCCCGGGGGGGACAACACATCGGCCAGCCCCAGCATTTT
. TRBD1 TRBJ1-4 TRBV29-1 CSGSTGSREKLFF TGCAGCGGATCGACAGGGTCGCGCGAAAAACTGTTTTTT
. . TRBJ2-7 TRBV20-1 CSARDVQGQYF TGCAGTGCTAGAGATGTGCAGGGGCAGTACTTC